The 9 T cell receptor beta chains below were found in one sample sequenced in a study of T cell changes during pregnancy in multiple sclerosis. Here immunoSEQ multiplex PCR was the method, and the copy in TCRdb shows in-frame clones only, minus some. The table has approximately 47,000 clones, roughly 90% seen once. The sequencing used peripheral blood, collected in the first trimester of pregnancy. Every receptor here comes from a female donor with multiple sclerosis, enrolled in a pregnancy study.

The rearrangement links TRBV5-1 to TRBJ2-7; 9 bases align to TRBD2. Germline V gene data show CDR1 as SGHRS and CDR2 as YFSETQ. The CDR3 is 15 amino acids. The ends lost 3 bases at V and 3 bases at J; junction bases unmatched: 7. The CDR3 DNA reads TGCGCCAGCAGCTCCCGCGGGGGGGCTCTCTACGAGCAGTACTTC. It codes for CASSSRGGALYEQYF.

The rearrangement joins TRBV4-3 to TRBJ2-1, with 10 bases matching TRBD2. Germline CDR1 reads LGHNA; CDR2 reads YSLEER. The CDR3 consists of 15 residues. V dropped 6 bases and J dropped 3; count of bases not matched to a gene: 5. The CDR3 DNA follows: TGCGCCAGCAGTTACGGACTAGCGGTCTACAATGAGCAGTTCTTC. This codes for CASSYGLAVYNEQFF.

The chain employs TRBV7-9 and TRBJ1-2, with 12 bases lining up with TRBD1. After removal of 3 bases from V and 3 bases from J, the junction contained 2 bases not matched to a gene. The CDR3 has 15 amino acids. Germline lookup yields CDR1 SEHNR and CDR2 FQNEAQ (reference sequence). The CDR3 sequence is CASSLGQGAHYGYTF. The CDR3 nucleotides are TGTGCCAGCAGCTTGGGACAGGGGGCGCACTATGGCTACACCTTC.

The V call is TRBV5-1, the J call TRBJ1-2, with TRBD1 as a possible D gene (6 bases). The V gene's germline CDR1 is SGHRS and CDR2 YFSETQ. V shed 4 bases and J shed 14 bases, with 21 bases lying between them. This CDR3 spans 13 amino acids. This chain's CDR3 is CASSIGGTPIVTF. CDR3 coding DNA: TGCGCCAGCAGCATCGGTGGGACACCCATTGTAACCTTC.

The CDR3 DNA reads TGTGCCAGCAGTTACGGGGCAGGGGGCGCCGGCGGGGGCTACACCTTC. It yields the protein CASSYGAGGAGGGYTF. The V gene is TRBV6-6, the J gene TRBJ1-2; 8 bases are a match to TRBD1. The V and J ends lost 2 bases and 8 bases, in that order; junction bases with no gene match: 13. CDR3 length equals 16 residues. The V gene's germline CDR1 is MNHNY and CDR2 SVGAGI (reference sequence).

The rearrangement uses TRBV19 and TRBJ1-2; D may be TRBD1 (5 bases). The CDR3 is 15 residues long. Per germline, CDR1 LNHDA and CDR2 SQIVND (reference sequence). Trimming stripped 4 bases from V and 2 bases from J, with 14 bases between. The CDR3 coding sequence is TGTGCCAGTAGTACAGGGCCAGAACCAAACTATGGCTACACCTTC. Its translation is CASSTGPEPNYGYTF.

The genes are TRBV28 and TRBJ1-4; D is possibly TRBD1 (5 bases). The CDR3 loop spans 15 amino acids. Germline CDR1 MDHEN, CDR2 SYDVKM. V was shortened by 5 bases and J by 8 bases, with 18 bases between the two germline ends. The CDR3 sequence is CASSPHGRGAEKLFF. For the CDR3, the DNA is TGTGCCAGCAGTCCCCACGGGAGGGGAGCGGAAAAACTGTTTTTT.

This clone was observed once. The chain joins TRBV5-4 to TRBJ2-2; a weak D match, TRBD2 (6 bases). The CDR3 extends over 17 amino acids. V shed 1 base and J shed 5 bases, with 18 bases lying between them. Germline V gene lookup returns CDR1 SGHNT and CDR2 YYREEE (reference sequence). The CDR3 bases are TGTGCCAGCAGCTTGTCGGGGGTAATGCGGGGTACCGGGGAGCTGTTTTTT. Its translation is CASSLSGVMRGTGELFF. Filled out from reference TRBV5-4 and TRBJ2-2, the complete variable domain reads ETGVTQSPTHLIKTRGQQVTLRCSSQSGHNTVSWYQQALGQGPQFIFQYYREEENGRGNFPPRFSGLQFPNYSSELNVNALELDDSALYLCASSLSGVMRGTGELFFGEGSRLTVL.

The V gene is TRBV5-6, the J gene TRBJ1-4; 7 bases are shared with TRBD1. V lost 4 bases and J lost 10; bases outside the gene matches: 1. The CDR3 totals 11 residues. Germline assignment: CDR1 SGHDT and CDR2 YYEEEE. In DNA, the CDR3 is TGTGCCAGCAGCCAGGGGGGAAAACTGTTTTTT. It encodes CASSQGGKLFF.